This T cell receptor beta chain was identified in a study of blood T cell repertoires in COVID-19 (TCRdb year 2020). As for the study more broadly: Samples from collaborators originated in the United States, Italy and Spain and spanned both the acute and convalescent phases of COVID-19. A freely available public database, intended as a resource for researchers studying the immune response to SARS-CoV-2, is where the repertoires were released. The sample metadata nearly always contained a de-identified subject ID, COVID-19 status, age in years and sex. Where HLA class I and class II types were available, the types were taken from metadata supplied by the sample provider, not from assay-based typing. The samples were drawn from two sources: the first 160 participants of the ongoing ImmuneRACE study, and 1,000 to 1,500 subjects contributed by 6 global collaborators. The prospective study material was composed of cDNA or gDNA derived from T cells, B-cell-depleted T cells, or PBMCs. Deeply sampled blood TCRbeta repertoires from subjects exposed to, actively infected with, or recovered from COVID-19 were included in the dataset.

Each collaborating institution followed its own protocols to collect whole blood in K2EDTA tubes. For TCRbeta analysis, collaborators shipped samples as frozen whole blood, isolated PBMCs, or DNA extracted from either of those sample types. The immunoSEQ Assay, a bias-controlled multiplex PCR, was used to amplify TCRbeta CDR3 regions from genomic DNA. The paper's data handling went like this. The number of nucleated cells in each sample was estimated from the amplification of reference gene primers within the assay. Sequence reads were collapsed and filtered to measure the absolute abundance of every unique TCRbeta CDR3 rearrangement. For each sample, productive Simpson clonality was calculated by taking the square root of Simpson's diversity index across productive rearrangements. Imported from immuneACCESS, the table was reduced by TCRdb to in-frame sequences with V and J called. These copies leave out some clones; in studies compared against another copy, an unresolved V gene accounts for under half, and the cause of the remainder is not known. V, J and clone size were drawn from that table, and D and trimming were deduced from the DNA. The sample yields around 30,000 clones; roughly 80% were counted once. Clones ranked in the top ten supply 7% to 8.5% of the sample.

Taken from the germline V gene, the CDR1 and CDR2 loops are SGHVS and FQNEAQ. Trimming accounts for 5 bases at V and 1 base at J, while the number of junction bases matched to no gene is 8. The CDR3 runs 15 residues from the cysteine to the phenylalanine. Only the CDR3 DNA stays, 45 bases, in frame from base 1. Study-wide findings and limitations: How much clinical and demographic metadata was included differed by source and by participant, and the metadata was provided uncurated.

Concerning this clone itself: There is no known antigen for this receptor. Base-call qualities are not available, and no considerably larger clone is one nucleotide away.

The origin of this receptor is an older woman with active or convalescent COVID-19. The chain joins TRBV7-8 to TRBJ2-7, with 7 junctional bases fitting TRBD1. The sequencing sample was made of peripheral blood. The DNA is TGTGCCAGCAGCCCGCGACAGGGCGCTTCCTACGAGCAGTACTTC. It translates to CASSPRQGASYEQYF.